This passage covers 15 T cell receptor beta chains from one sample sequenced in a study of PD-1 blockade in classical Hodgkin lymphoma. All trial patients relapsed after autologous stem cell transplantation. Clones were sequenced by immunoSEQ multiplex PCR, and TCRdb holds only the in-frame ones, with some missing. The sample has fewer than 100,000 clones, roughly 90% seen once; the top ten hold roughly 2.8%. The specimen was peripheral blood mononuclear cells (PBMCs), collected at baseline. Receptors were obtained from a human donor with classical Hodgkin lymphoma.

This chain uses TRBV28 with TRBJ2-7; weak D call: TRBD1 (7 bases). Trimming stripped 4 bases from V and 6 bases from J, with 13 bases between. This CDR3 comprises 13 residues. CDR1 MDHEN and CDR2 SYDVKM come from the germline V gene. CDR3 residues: CASSSGGPREQYF. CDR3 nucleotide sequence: TGTGCCAGCAGTTCAGGGGGGCCGCGCGAGCAGTACTTC.

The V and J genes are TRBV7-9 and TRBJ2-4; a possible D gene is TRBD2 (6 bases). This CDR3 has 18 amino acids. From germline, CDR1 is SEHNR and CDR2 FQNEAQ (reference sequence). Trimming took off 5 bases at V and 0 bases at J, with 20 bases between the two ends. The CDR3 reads CASSPPFGGEKAKNIQYF. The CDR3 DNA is TGTGCCAGCAGCCCACCTTTCGGGGGTGAGAAAGCCAAAAACATTCAGTACTTC. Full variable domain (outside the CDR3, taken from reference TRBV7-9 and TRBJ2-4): DTGVSQNPRHKITKRGQNVTFRCDPISEHNRLYWYRQTLGQGPEFLTYFQNEAQLEKSRLLSDRFSAERPKGSFSTLEIQRTEQGDSAMYLCASSPPFGGEKAKNIQYFGAGTRLSVL.

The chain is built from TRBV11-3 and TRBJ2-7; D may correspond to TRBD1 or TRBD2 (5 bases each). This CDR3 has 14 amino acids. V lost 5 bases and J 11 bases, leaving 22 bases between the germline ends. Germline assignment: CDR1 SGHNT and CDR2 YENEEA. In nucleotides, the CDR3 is TGTGCCAGCAGCACCAACCGGGACGCCGAAAGGGAGTACTTC. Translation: CASSTNRDAEREYF.

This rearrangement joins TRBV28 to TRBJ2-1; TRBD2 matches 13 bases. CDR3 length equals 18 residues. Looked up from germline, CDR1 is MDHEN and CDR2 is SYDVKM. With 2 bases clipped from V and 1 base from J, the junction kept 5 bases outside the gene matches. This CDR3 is CASSLRGLAGDSYNEQFF. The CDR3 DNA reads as TGTGCCAGCAGTTTACGCGGACTAGCGGGAGATTCCTACAATGAGCAGTTCTTC.

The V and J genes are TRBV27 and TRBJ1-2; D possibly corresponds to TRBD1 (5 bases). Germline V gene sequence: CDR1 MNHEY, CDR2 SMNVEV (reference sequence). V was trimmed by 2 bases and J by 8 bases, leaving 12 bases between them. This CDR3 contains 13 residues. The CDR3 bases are TGTGCCAGCAGTTTAGTGGGGGAAGGGGGCTACACCTTC. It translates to CASSLVGEGGYTF.

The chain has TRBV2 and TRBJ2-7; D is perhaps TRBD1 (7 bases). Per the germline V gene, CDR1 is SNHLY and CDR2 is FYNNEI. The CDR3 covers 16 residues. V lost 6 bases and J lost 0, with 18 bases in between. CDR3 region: CASRGGRDSRSYEQYF. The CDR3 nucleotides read TGTGCCAGCAGGGGGGGACGGGACAGTCGCTCCTACGAGCAGTACTTC.

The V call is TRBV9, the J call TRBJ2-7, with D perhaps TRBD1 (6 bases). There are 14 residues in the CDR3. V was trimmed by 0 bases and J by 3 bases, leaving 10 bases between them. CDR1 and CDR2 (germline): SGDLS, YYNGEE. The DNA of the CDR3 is TGTGCCAGCAGCGTAGCACAGGGTTACTACGAGCAGTACTTC. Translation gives CASSVAQGYYEQYF. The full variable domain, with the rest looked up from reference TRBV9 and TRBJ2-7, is DSGVTQTPKHLITATGQRVTLRCSPRSGDLSVYWYQQSLDQGLQFLIQYYNGEERAKGNILERFSAQQFPDLHSELNLSSLELGDSALYFCASSVAQGYYEQYFGPGTRLTVT.

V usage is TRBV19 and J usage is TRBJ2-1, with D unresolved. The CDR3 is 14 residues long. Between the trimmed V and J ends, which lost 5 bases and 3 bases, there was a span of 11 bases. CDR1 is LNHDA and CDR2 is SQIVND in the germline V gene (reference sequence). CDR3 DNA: TGTGCCAGTAGTCCCCCCCCAAACTACAATGAGCAGTTCTTC. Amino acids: CASSPPPNYNEQFF.

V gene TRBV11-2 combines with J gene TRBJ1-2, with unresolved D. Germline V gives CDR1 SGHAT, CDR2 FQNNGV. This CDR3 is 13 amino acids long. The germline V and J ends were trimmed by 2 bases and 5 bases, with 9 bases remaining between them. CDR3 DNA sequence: TGTGCCAGCAGCTTATCTACAGCTTATGGCTACACCTTC. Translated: CASSLSTAYGYTF. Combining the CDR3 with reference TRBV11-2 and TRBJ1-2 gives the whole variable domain EAGVAQSPRYKIIEKRQSVAFWCNPISGHATLYWYQQILGQGPKLLIQFQNNGVVDDSQLPKDRFSAERLKGVDSTLKIQPAKLEDSAVYLCASSLSTAYGYTFGSGTRLTVV.

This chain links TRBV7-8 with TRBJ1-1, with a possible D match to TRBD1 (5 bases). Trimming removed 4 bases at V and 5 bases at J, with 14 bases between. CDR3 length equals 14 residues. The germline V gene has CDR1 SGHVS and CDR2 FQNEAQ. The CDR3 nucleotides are TGTGCCAGCAGCTCCGGGACGCGTAGAACTGAAGCTTTCTTT. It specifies CASSSGTRRTEAFF.

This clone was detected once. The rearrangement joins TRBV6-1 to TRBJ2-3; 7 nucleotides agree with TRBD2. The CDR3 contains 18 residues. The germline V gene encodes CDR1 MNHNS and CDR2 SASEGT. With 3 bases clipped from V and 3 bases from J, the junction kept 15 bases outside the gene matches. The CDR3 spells CASSDRKLAGALTDTQYF. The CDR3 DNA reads TGTGCCAGCAGTGACCGGAAATTGGCGGGAGCTCTTACAGATACGCAGTATTTT.

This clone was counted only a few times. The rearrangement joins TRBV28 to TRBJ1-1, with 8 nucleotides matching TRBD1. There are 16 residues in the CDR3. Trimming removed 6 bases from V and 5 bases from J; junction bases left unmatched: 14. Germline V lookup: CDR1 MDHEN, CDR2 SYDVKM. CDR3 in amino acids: CASRAEDRVFRTEAFF. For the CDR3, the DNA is TGTGCCAGCAGGGCGGAGGACAGGGTGTTTCGGACTGAAGCTTTCTTT. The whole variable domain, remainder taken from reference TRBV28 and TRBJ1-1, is DVKVTQSSRYLVKRTGEKVFLECVQDMDHENMFWYRQDPGLGLRLIYFSYDVKMKEKGDIPEGYSVSREKKERFSLILESASTNQTSMYLCASRAEDRVFRTEAFFGQGTRLTVV.

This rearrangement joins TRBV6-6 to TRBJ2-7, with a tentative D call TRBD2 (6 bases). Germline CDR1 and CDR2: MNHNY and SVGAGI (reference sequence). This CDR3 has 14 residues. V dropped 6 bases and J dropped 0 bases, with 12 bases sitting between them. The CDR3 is CASRIAENSYEQYF. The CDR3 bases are TGTGCCAGCAGGATAGCGGAGAACTCCTACGAGCAGTACTTC.

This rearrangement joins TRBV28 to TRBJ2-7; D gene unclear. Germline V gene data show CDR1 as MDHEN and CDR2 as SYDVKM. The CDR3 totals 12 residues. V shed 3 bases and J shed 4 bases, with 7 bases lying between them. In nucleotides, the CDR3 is TGTGCCAGCAGTTTCAGTGGTTACGAGCAGTACTTC. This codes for CASSFSGYEQYF.

The CDR3 loop reads CASSLGDTNQPQHF. For the CDR3, the DNA is TGTGCCAGCAGCTTGGGGGACACCAATCAGCCCCAGCATTTT. The rearrangement joins TRBV5-8 to TRBJ1-5; D is possibly TRBD1 (6 bases). V lost 0 bases and J lost 3, with 7 bases in between. CDR1 SGHTS and CDR2 YDEGEE come from the germline V gene. The CDR3 contains 14 residues.